This TCR beta chain was retrieved from a study of blood T cells in healthy people across ages. Trimming cost V 7 bases and J 0 bases; bases outside gene matches: 4. The CDR3 extends over 14 amino acids. Germline V CDR1 and CDR2: MNHEY, SVGEGT. A second 7 to 11 cycle PCR used barcoded and J-beta primers. The study obtained at least 3 million CDR3-containing paired-end reads from every sample. Each CDR3 protein is one row after TCRdb ran MiXCR on the 5' RACE reads. The sample consists of around 1,500,000 distinct CDR3 sequences, approximately 42% of them appearing once. Samples each yielded at least 6 micrograms of total RNA. Study-wide points: Long-lived and aged donors differed, with more naive CD4+ cells and higher diversity in the long-lived.

On this clonotype itself: Its specificity is unknown.

The sample comprised blood. The chain recombines TRBV6-2 or TRBV6-3 with TRBJ2-7, with 9 bases fitting TRBD1. This TCR came from a young woman in good health. The chain's CDR3 is CASNVGQGSYEQYF. CDR3 in DNA: TGTGCCAGCAACGTGGGACAGGGCTCCTACGAGCAGTACTTC.